This entry lists 5 T cell receptor beta chains sequenced from one sample in a study of blood T cell repertoires in COVID-19. TCRdb's copy holds only in-frame clones and misses some; the assay was immunoSEQ multiplex PCR. Of 310,000 or so clones in the sample, roughly nine tenths were seen once. Material: peripheral blood. These TCRs come from a woman in her 30s with COVID-19, enrolled during active disease.

The V and J genes are TRBV20-1 and TRBJ1-1; D possibly corresponds to TRBD1 (6 bases). V was clipped by 4 bases and J by 7 bases, with 10 bases between them. The germline V gene encodes CDR1 DFQATT and CDR2 SNEGSKA (reference sequence). The CDR3 length is 11 residues. CDR3 sequence reads: CSATGQREAFF. Written as DNA, the CDR3 is TGCAGTGCTACAGGACAGCGTGAAGCTTTCTTT.

The table lists this clone with a few counts. The chain carries TRBV4-2 and TRBJ2-1; D possibly corresponds to TRBD2 (6 bases). V shed 1 base and J shed 6 bases, with 7 bases lying between them. Germline V gene data show CDR1 as LGHNA and CDR2 as YNFKEQ. The CDR3 spans 13 residues. CDR3 DNA sequence: TGTGCCAGCAGCCAAGGACTAGTCAATGAGCAGTTCTTC. Protein product: CASSQGLVNEQFF.

The chain employs TRBV30 and TRBJ1-1; D is unresolved. There are 11 residues in the CDR3. Germline CDR1 is GTSNPN and CDR2 is SVGIG (reference sequence). V was pared by 4 bases and J by 8 bases, with 11 bases between. CDR3 DNA sequence: TGTGCCTGGAAGCTGCTGGGCGAAGCTTTCTTT. Its translation is CAWKLLGEAFF.

The rearrangement uses TRBV4-1 and TRBJ1-2; D is ambiguous. V was cut by 2 bases and J by 2 bases, with 6 bases left in between. The CDR3 contains 13 residues. Germline-derived CDR1 and CDR2 are MGHRA and YSYEKL. The CDR3 DNA follows: TGCGCCAGCAGCCAATCAGCGAACTATGGCTACACCTTC. This gives the protein CASSQSANYGYTF.

J is TRBJ1-5 and V is TRBV19; D is undetermined. This CDR3 comprises 13 residues. Germline CDR1 LNHDA, CDR2 SQIVND (reference sequence). The V gene lost 3 bases and the J gene lost 7 bases, with 10 bases spanning the gap. CDR3 protein: CASSIREGQPQHF. CDR3 DNA: TGTGCCAGTAGTATTCGTGAGGGACAGCCCCAGCATTTT.